This T cell receptor (beta chain) stems from a study of blood T cells in healthy people across ages. J lost 6 bases, V lost 7 bases, and 17 bases had no gene match. The germline V gene encodes CDR1 MNHEY and CDR2 SVGAGI. The CDR3 is 16 amino acids. The second PCR ran about 6 to 11 cycles with a sample-barcoded 5' primer and J-beta primers. MiXCR was run by TCRdb on the 5' RACE reads, yielding one entry per CDR3 protein. The sample carries about a million distinct CDR3 sequences, 45% to 50% recorded once. The genes are TRBV6-5 and TRBJ2-7; 8 nucleotides align to TRBD1. Input material: blood. The TCR was taken from a man between 25 and 39 years old in good health. In DNA form, the CDR3 reads TGTGCCAGCACCGACCTCACAGGGGGTTCCACTCTCGAGCAGTACTTC. The encoded protein is CASTDLTGGSTLEQYF.